The 18 T cell receptor beta chains presented below share a single source sample, sequenced in a study of blood T cells in healthy people across ages. The use of a sample-barcoded 5' primer and a J-beta primer mix characterized a second PCR of about 7 to 12 cycles. TCRdb re-called the 5' RACE reads with MiXCR, one entry per CDR3 protein. The table records around 1.1 million distinct CDR3 sequences, 35% to 40% of them present only once. The sample was blood. Receptors originate from a man younger than 30 in good health.

The gene calls are TRBV4-1 and TRBJ2-1, with D tentatively TRBD2 (5 bases). V gave up 3 bases and J gave up 0 bases, with 12 bases separating them. The germline CDR1 and CDR2 sequences are MGHRA and YSYEKL. The CDR3 totals 16 residues. The CDR3 loop reads CASSQSSKSSYNEQFF. CDR3 nucleotides: TGCGCCAGCAGCCAGTCTAGCAAGAGCTCCTACAATGAGCAGTTCTTC.

Only a few counts were recorded for this clonotype. The V call is TRBV12-3 or TRBV12-4, the J call TRBJ2-1; 9 positions agree with TRBD1. V was pared by 5 bases and J by 5 bases, with 10 bases of the junction left unmatched. This CDR3 region has 16 residues. DNA of the CDR3: TGTGCCAGCAGTACAAACACAGGGGGCGCGCACAATGAGCAGTTCTTC. Its translation is CASSTNTGGAHNEQFF.

This clonotype came up once. The chain carries TRBV4-2 and TRBJ2-6; no clear D. Germline assignment: CDR1 LGHNA and CDR2 YNFKEQ. Trimming removed 0 bases at V and 1 base at J, with 7 bases between. The CDR3 length is 16 residues. This CDR3 is CASSQDRESGANVLTF. As DNA, the CDR3 is TGTGCCAGCAGCCAAGATAGGGAATCTGGGGCCAACGTCCTGACTTTC.

V and J are TRBV27 and TRBJ2-1; D may be TRBD1 (7 bases). The CDR3 covers 16 residues. Germline V gene lookup returns CDR1 MNHEY and CDR2 SMNVEV (reference sequence). V dropped 6 bases and J dropped 6 bases, with 21 bases sitting between them. The CDR3 DNA follows: TGTGCCAGCAGGGGGGCGAGGGGGCTGGAGGGCAATGAGCAGTTCTTC. Amino acids: CASRGARGLEGNEQFF.

The chain links TRBV2 to TRBJ1-5; weak D call: TRBD1 (5 bases). CDR3 length: 15 amino acids. Trimming pared 2 bases from V and 3 bases from J, leaving 11 bases between. Germline V gene lookup returns CDR1 SNHLY and CDR2 FYNNEI. In nucleotides, the CDR3 is TGTGCCAGCAGTGAACCCGGACACCTCAATCAGCCCCAGCATTTT. Protein product: CASSEPGHLNQPQHF.

The rearrangement joins TRBV6-2 or TRBV6-3 to TRBJ2-6; D is unresolved. Between the trimmed V and J ends, which lost 7 bases and 4 bases, there was a span of 14 bases. Germline V CDR1 and CDR2: MNHEY, SVGEGT. The CDR3 extends over 15 amino acids. The DNA for the CDR3 is TGTGCCAGCACCCGAAGTATGGGAGGGGCCAACGTCCTGACTTTC. Translation: CASTRSMGGANVLTF.

This clonotype was observed many times. The chain is built from TRBV4-2 and TRBJ2-7; the D gene is possibly TRBD2 (7 bases). V dropped 0 bases and J dropped 4 bases, with 16 bases sitting between them. CDR3 length: 16 amino acids. From germline, CDR1 is LGHNA and CDR2 YNFKEQ. The CDR3 nucleotides read TGTGCCAGCAGCCAAGATCCGGGGGGCCAACCTTACGAGCAGTACTTC. Translated: CASSQDPGGQPYEQYF.

The rearrangement uses TRBV2 and TRBJ2-3; 9 positions match TRBD2. Germline V CDR1 and CDR2: SNHLY, FYNNEI. The ends lost 6 bases at V and 4 bases at J; junction bases unmatched: 8. This CDR3 has 15 residues. CDR3 nucleotides: TGTGCCAGCAGGCCACTAGCGGGCTCGTCAGATACGCAGTATTTT. Its protein is CASRPLAGSSDTQYF. Full variable domain (outside the CDR3, taken from reference TRBV2 and TRBJ2-3): EPEVTQTPSHQVTQMGQEVILRCVPISNHLYFYWYRQILGQKVEFLVSFYNNEISEKSEIFDDQFSVERPDGSNFTLKIRSTKLEDSAMYFCASRPLAGSSDTQYFGPGTRLTVL.

This clonotype appeared many times. The chain couples TRBV30 to TRBJ2-5; no firm D call. The CDR3 contains 11 residues. Germline assignment: CDR1 GTSNPN and CDR2 SVGIG (reference sequence). V dropped 0 bases and J dropped 5 bases, with 4 bases sitting between them. Here the CDR3 reads CAWSVRETQYF. For the CDR3, the DNA is TGTGCCTGGAGTGTACGTGAGACCCAGTACTTC.

The chain recombines TRBV10-3 with TRBJ1-1; D gene ambiguous. Germline V gene sequence: CDR1 ENHRY, CDR2 SYGVKD. The CDR3 spans 11 residues. The V end was cut by 11 bases, the J end by 6 bases, with 13 bases between. CDR3 DNA: TGTGCCTCGAGGATGAGCGCTGAAGCTTTCTTT. Its translation: CASRMSAEAFF.

This clonotype was counted many times. The chain carries TRBV5-1 and TRBJ1-1, with 8 bases that match TRBD1. CDR1 is SGHRS and CDR2 is YFSETQ in the germline V gene. Unmatched junction bases numbered 7, after V lost 3 bases and J lost 0 bases. This CDR3 contains 16 residues. In DNA, the CDR3 is TGCGCCAGCAGCTCAGCAGGGGGCAGGATGAACACTGAAGCTTTCTTT. Its protein is CASSSAGGRMNTEAFF.

This chain joins TRBV28 and TRBJ2-7, with 7 bases matching TRBD1. Germline V gene sequence: CDR1 MDHEN, CDR2 SYDVKM. J gave up 0 bases and V 2 bases, and 4 bases lay outside the gene matches. The CDR3 is made up of 15 amino acids. CDR3 sequence (DNA): TGTGCCAGCAGTTTAACAGGGGCCCTCTCCTACGAGCAGTACTTC. Amino acids: CASSLTGALSYEQYF.

The table lists this clonotype with a few counts. This chain links TRBV12-3 or TRBV12-4 with TRBJ2-3; a weak D match, TRBD2 (6 bases). Trimming took 2 bases from V and 11 from J, leaving 8 bases between them. This CDR3 is built from 11 residues. CDR3 nucleotide sequence: TGTGCCAGCAGTTTAATGGGACTGCAGTATTTT. It specifies CASSLMGLQYF.

The chain carries TRBV15 and TRBJ2-5, with TRBD1 identical over 9 bases. The J call may be mistaken, given a closer DNA end match to TRBJ2-7. The V gene's germline CDR1 is LNHNV and CDR2 YYDKDF (reference sequence). CDR3 size: 15 residues. Here the CDR3 reads CATSRDQGQGYEQYF. For the CDR3, the DNA is TGTGCCACCAGCAGAGATCAGGGACAGGGATACGAGCAGTACTTC.

This clonotype has just a few counts. The chain employs TRBV6-2 or TRBV6-3 and TRBJ2-3; D may be TRBD2 (5 bases). The CDR3 extends over 14 amino acids. The ends were cut back, 5 bases at V and 8 bases at J, with 17 bases in the middle. The V gene's germline CDR1 is MNHEY and CDR2 SVGEGT. DNA for the CDR3: TGTGCCAGCAGTCGATCCAGGAGCGGCCCTACGCAGTATTTT. Its protein is CASSRSRSGPTQYF.

This clonotype was observed a handful of times. The chain has TRBV27 and TRBJ2-7; D remains unclear. The J call could be wrong; TRBJ2-5 is a better fit for the DNA end. Looked up from germline, CDR1 is MNHEY and CDR2 is SMNVEV (reference sequence). This CDR3 region has 13 residues. The CDR3 is CASRTRWGETQYF. Here the CDR3 DNA reads TGTGCCAGCAGGACCCGGTGGGGAGAGACCCAGTACTTC.

This clonotype has a handful of counts. The V call is TRBV21-1, the J call TRBJ2-1; no check of the table's D call, TRBD1, against the DNA was made. TRBV21-1 is designated a pseudogene. The CDR3 runs to 17 residues. The CDR3 nucleotides read TGTGCCAGCAGCAAAGCGCGTCGGGACAGAAGGGACAATGAGCAGTTCTTC. Translation gives CASSKARRDRRDNEQFF.

The CDR3, as DNA: TGCAGCGTTGTCGACGGGGAGCTGTTTTTT. This translates into CSVVDGELFF. The chain combines TRBV29-1 with TRBJ2-2; no firm D call. Germline values: CDR1 SQVTM, CDR2 ANQGSEA. The CDR3 spans 10 residues. The V end lost 4 bases, the J end lost 7 bases, and 4 bases lay between the germline ends.